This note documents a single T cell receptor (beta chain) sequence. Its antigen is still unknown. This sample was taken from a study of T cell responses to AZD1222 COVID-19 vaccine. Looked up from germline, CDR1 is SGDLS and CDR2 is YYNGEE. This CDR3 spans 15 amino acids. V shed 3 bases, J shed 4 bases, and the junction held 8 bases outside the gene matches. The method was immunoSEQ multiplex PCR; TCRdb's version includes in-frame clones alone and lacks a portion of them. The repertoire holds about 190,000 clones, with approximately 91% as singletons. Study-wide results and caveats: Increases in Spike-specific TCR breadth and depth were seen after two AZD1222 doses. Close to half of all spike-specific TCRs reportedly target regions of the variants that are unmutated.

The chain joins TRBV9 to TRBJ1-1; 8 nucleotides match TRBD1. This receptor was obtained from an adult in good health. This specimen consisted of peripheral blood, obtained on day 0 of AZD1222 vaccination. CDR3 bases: TGTGCCAGCAGCGCGTACCAGGGGGCGGGCACTGAAGCTTTCTTT. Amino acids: CASSAYQGAGTEAFF.